This TCR beta chain was captured by sequencing in a study of pediatric ulcerative colitis. Comments on this clone: Its target is not known.

During colonoscopy, one to two rectal pinch biopsies were collected. Method: immunoSEQ multiplex PCR; TCRdb's copy keeps in-frame clones and lacks some. The sample contains 15,000 to 20,000 clones, approximately 80% of which appear only once. Study observations and caveats: Repertoires came from total lymphocyte DNA, not specific subsets. All ulcerative colitis patients, but no controls, carried a couple of rectal clonotypes.

V lost 6 bases to trimming and J lost 8 bases, with 14 bases between them. The germline V gene encodes CDR1 MNHEY and CDR2 SVGAGI. The CDR3 is made up of 13 amino acids. The receptor was isolated from a boy younger than 18 who was a control in a study of pediatric ulcerative colitis. The specimen was gut tissue. The chain employs TRBV6-5 and TRBJ2-1; no firm D call. The CDR3 DNA reads as TGTGCCAGCAGCCCACGGGCATCGGATGAGCAGTTCTTC. Protein product: CASSPRASDEQFF.